This T cell receptor (beta chain) comes out of a study of CD8 T cells in Susac syndrome (dated by TCRdb to the late 2010s). General notes on the study: Of the Susac syndrome patients who were sequenced, six had clinically active disease and eight or nine were in clinical remission. Susac syndrome patients were therapy-naive, on corticosteroids (some also receiving IVIg), or on IVIg alone at blood withdrawal. Repertoire sequencing was used to test whether CD8+ T cell activation and differentiation in Susac syndrome was antigen driven. Points the paper makes about the study in general: No clonal expansion was detected in the CD4+ T cell repertoire of Susac syndrome patients. The study acknowledged that relatively few individuals were included in the TCR sequencing and HLA analysis.

Regarding this clonotype: Its antigen has not been determined. Per-base qualities were not stored, and no clone one base away is much larger.

The CDR3 contains 14 residues, cysteine and phenylalanine counted. Kept here is only the CDR3 DNA, which spans 42 bases and is read in frame from base 1. V and J lose 7 bases and 5 bases, and a span of 18 bases separates them. The germline V gene specifies MNHEY as CDR1 and SVGAGI as CDR2. RNA was extracted using the RNeasy kit, and roughly 0.5 to 1 microgram was reverse transcribed with random hexamers. The immunoSEQ multiplex PCR assay, which covers 54 Vbeta and 13 Jbeta segments, was used to amplify TCR beta CDR3 regions. PCR amplification bias was corrected using a synthetic template baseline for primer optimization and computational correction. The authors processed their data as follows. Reads were annotated to V, D and J genes per IMGT and analyzed with immunoSEQ Analyzer, keeping only productive sequences. Clonality was computed as one minus Shannon entropy normalized by log2 of the number of productive unique sequences. For each patient and control, public and private clones were evaluated within the 100 most prevalent clones. Clones were defined as Susac-specific when absent from the healthy and MS cohorts, from approximately 1,100 published viral clones and from other ImmuneACCESS disease sequences. TCRdb redid the processing of the public reads, applying fastp at Q25 and MiXCR, and retained in-frame beta chains. Rows matching on CDR3 protein sequence are summarized as one entry with the most common DNA and genes. TCRdb, not the authors, supplied the V and J calls. In this sample the table shows some 200,000 distinct CDR3 sequences, roughly nine tenths of which occur a single time. Together, the top ten hold 0.075% to 0.095% of the sample.

Peripheral blood CD8+ and CD4+ T cells from healthy donors, Susac syndrome patients and multiple sclerosis patients were profiled using high-throughput TCR beta sequencing. The Susac syndrome patients fulfilled recently defined diagnostic criteria for definite or probable disease. CD8+ TEMRA cells were enriched by FACS, while bulk CD8+ and CD4+ T cells were purified by magnetic negative isolation. Blood was drawn into EDTA tubes, processed within 24 hours, and PBMCs were isolated by density gradient centrifugation. PBMCs destined for TCR sequencing were cryopreserved in liquid nitrogen and later thawed in a 37 °C water bath. The sorted or isolated CD4+, CD8+ and CD8+ TEMRA cells had a purity of 90% or higher.

This receptor was obtained from a human donor with Susac syndrome. The sample comprised CD4+ T cells from PBMCs. The chain is made from TRBV6-5 and TRBJ2-7; no confident D gene assignment can be made. The nucleotide sequence is TGTGCCAGCACCCACGGAGCTTACCCTAACGAGCAGTACTTC. This translates into CASTHGAYPNEQYF.